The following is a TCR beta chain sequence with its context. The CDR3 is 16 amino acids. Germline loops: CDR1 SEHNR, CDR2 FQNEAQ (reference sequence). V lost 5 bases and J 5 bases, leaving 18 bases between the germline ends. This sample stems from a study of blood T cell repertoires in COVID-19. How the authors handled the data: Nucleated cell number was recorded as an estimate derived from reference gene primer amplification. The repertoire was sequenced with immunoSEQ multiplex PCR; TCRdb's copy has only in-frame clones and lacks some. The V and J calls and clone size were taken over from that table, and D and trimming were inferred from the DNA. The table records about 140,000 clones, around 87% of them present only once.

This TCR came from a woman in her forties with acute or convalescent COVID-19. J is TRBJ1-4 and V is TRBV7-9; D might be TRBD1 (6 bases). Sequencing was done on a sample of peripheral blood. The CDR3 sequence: CASSHRVIGENEKLFF. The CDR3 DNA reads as TGTGCCAGCAGCCACAGGGTCATAGGTGAAAATGAAAAACTGTTTTTT.